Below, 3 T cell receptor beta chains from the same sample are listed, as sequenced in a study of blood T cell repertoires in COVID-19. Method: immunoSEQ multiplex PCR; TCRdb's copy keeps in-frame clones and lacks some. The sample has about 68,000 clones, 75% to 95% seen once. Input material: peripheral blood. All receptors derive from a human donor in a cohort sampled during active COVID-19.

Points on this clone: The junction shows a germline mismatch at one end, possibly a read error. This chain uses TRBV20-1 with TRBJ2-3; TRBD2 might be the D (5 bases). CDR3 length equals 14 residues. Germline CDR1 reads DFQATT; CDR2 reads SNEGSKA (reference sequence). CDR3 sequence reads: CSTSRLAGTDTQYF. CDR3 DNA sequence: TGCAGTACTAGTAGATTAGCCGGCACAGATACGCAGTATTTT.

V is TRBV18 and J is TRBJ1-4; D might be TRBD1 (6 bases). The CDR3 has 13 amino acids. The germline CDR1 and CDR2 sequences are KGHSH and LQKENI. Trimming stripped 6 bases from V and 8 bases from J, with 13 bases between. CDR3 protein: CASSHRDGEKLFF. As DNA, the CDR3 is TGTGCCAGCTCGCACAGGGATGGAGAAAAACTGTTTTTT.

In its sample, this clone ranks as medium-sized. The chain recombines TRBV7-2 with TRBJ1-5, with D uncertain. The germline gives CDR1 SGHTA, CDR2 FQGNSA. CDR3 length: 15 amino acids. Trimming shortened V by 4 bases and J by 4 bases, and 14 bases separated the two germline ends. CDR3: CASSSDSGWNQPQHF. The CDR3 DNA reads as TGTGCCAGCAGCTCGGACTCTGGGTGGAATCAGCCCCAGCATTTT.